The source of this T cell receptor beta chain is a study of T-cell memory formation after mild COVID-19 (dated by TCRdb to the early 2020s). Turning to the overall study: Most TCR sequence clusters were specific to one of the two donors. In a couple of donors, T-cell clones that expanded and contracted after mild COVID-19 were tracked by sequencing TCRalpha and TCRbeta repertoires over time. Two young, previously healthy adult volunteers, one female and one male, were included in the cohort.

Trimming leaves V shorter by 0 bases and J shorter by 3 bases, with the junction holding 11 bases beyond the gene matches. Spanning cysteine to phenylalanine, the CDR3 consists of 19 amino acids. The DNA shown is the 57-base CDR3, in frame from base 1. The germline V gene (reference sequence) yields LNHNV for CDR1 and YYDKDF for CDR2. Ficoll-Paque density gradient centrifugation was used to isolate PBMCs. This clonotype came up many times. The specificity of this receptor is unknown. Base qualities are not recorded, but no much larger clone differs from it by a single base. This sample was sequenced with an Illumina NovaSeq 6000. TCRalpha and TCRbeta cDNA libraries were built by 5'RACE with constant-segment primers, adding sample barcodes and unique molecular identifiers. RNA was extracted from every sample with Trizol reagent. Library amplification was performed in two PCR steps, and a second sample barcode and Illumina TruSeq adapters were introduced in the second step. The libraries were sequenced on an Illumina NovaSeq using 2 x 150 bp paired-end reads. Per the source publication's procedure: With migec v1.2.7, reads were demultiplexed and then collapsed into UMI-guided consensus sequences. With mixcr v2.1.11, UMI consensuses were aligned to TRA and TRB V and J templates and assembled into clonotypes. Clonotypes were classified as expanded or contracted when called significant by both edgeR and NoisET, with noise models trained on biological replicates. For edgeR calls, the thresholds were a false discovery rate-adjusted p below 0.01 and a log2 fold-change of 1. As an exploratory analysis of dynamics, max-normalized trajectories of the 1000 most abundant clonotypes were examined with PCA combined with hierarchical clustering. Separately sequenced CD4+ and CD8+ repertoires were used to assign the CD4 or CD8 phenotype of responding clones. TCRdb itself trimmed the public reads at Q25 with fastp, ran MiXCR and retained productive beta chains. Rows with one shared CDR3 protein collapse into an entry with the most common genes and DNA. These V and J calls rely on TCRdb rather than the paper's analysis. The sample records 110,000 to 150,000 distinct CDR3 sequences, roughly 24% of which are singletons. The ten most abundant clones make up approximately 25% of the sample.

Overall study outcomes, separate from this receptor: The study covered only a couple of mild cases, and larger cohorts including severe cases with pre-infection samples were considered necessary. Clones that contracted from day 15 to 85 showed balanced CD4/CD8 phenotypes, whereas a second wave of clones that expanded from day 15 to 37 leaned towards CD4+. Contracting CD4+ clones were found mainly in CM and EM memory subsets, while CD8+ clones were enriched in EMRA. Some responding clones were detected in pre-infection memory, suggesting pre-existing cross-reactive memory T cells joined the SARS-CoV-2 response. SARS-CoV-2 specificity was not confirmed for the second-wave clones peaking on day 37.

Sequenced: PBMCs or a T cell subset sorted from them (not recorded which). The chain couples TRBV15 to TRBJ1-3; TRBD1 lines up with 10 middle nucleotides. This TCR derives from an adult woman who had mild COVID-19 (a few samples of this study predate the infection). The sample titles of this study are shuffled in the database, so cell type and time point are left out; the donor was told from shared clones. In nucleotide form, the sequence is TGTGCCACCAGCAGAGATCCATCCGAGACAGGGGGCTTTGGAAACACCATATATTTT. Translated, this gives CATSRDPSETGGFGNTIYF.